The rows below give T cell receptor beta chains drawn from one sample of a study of blood T cell repertoires in COVID-19. Profiling relied on immunoSEQ multiplex PCR, and the TCRdb table lists in-frame clones only, not all of them. Among just over 250,000 clones listed, around 80% were seen once. Sequencing used PBMCs or T cells enriched from blood (not recorded which). The receptors were gathered from a man aged 30-40 years with acute COVID-19. The CDR3 runs from the conserved cysteine through the conserved F or W. Expanded clones get a size class; other rows say once, few or many, or leave the size out.

v_call	j_call	clone_size	cdr3_length	cdr3_aa
TRBV5-4	TRBJ1-5	.	15	CASSLGRGAGQPQHF
TRBV19	TRBJ1-1	.	14	CASSLGGMNTEAFF
TRBV24-1	TRBJ1-2	.	12	CATSDLGVGYTF
TRBV29-1	TRBJ2-3	.	13	CSLRGLNTDTQYF
TRBV5-1	TRBJ1-4	.	14	CASSFRASNEKLFF
TRBV10-3	TRBJ1-2	.	15	CAISGWDRGDYGYTF
TRBV18	TRBJ1-1	.	15	CASSPPGGGKNEAFF
TRBV11-2	TRBJ2-1	.	16	CASSGLAGESYNEQFF
TRBV6-5	TRBJ1-2	.	11	CASSREGGYTF
TRBV5-1	TRBJ1-4	.	14	CASSFGETNEKLFF
TRBV11-1	TRBJ1-2	.	12	CASSLHQGLPTF
TRBV10-3	TRBJ2-1	.	16	CAISGVPSGVYNEQFF
TRBV9	TRBJ2-3	.	16	CASSPLAGDITDTQYF
TRBV3-1/TRBV3-2	TRBJ2-3	.	15	CASSLRTGTPDTQYF
TRBV3-1/TRBV3-2	TRBJ1-6	few	13	CASSQEGVSPLHF
TRBV5-1	TRBJ2-1	.	13	CASSPTVRDEQFF
TRBV6-2/TRBV6-3	TRBJ2-1	.	18	CASSLGLAGVMGKGEQFF
TRBV29-1	TRBJ2-2	.	13	CSVDRQNTGELFF
TRBV25-1	TRBJ2-5	few	15	CASSEPDRFVVTQYF
TRBV5-6	TRBJ1-1	.	14	CASSLVGRTTEAFF
TRBV5-1	TRBJ1-3	.	13	CASADSTGNTIYF
TRBV6-5	TRBJ2-3	.	14	CASSYSRVTDTQYF
TRBV1	TRBJ2-1	.	12	CTSSQGGGEQFF
TRBV5-5	TRBJ1-1	few	15	CASSLQGFMNTEAFF
TRBV19	TRBJ2-4	.	15	CASWDDRGAKNIQYF
TRBV27	TRBJ1-1	.	14	CASRRQVMNTEAFF
TRBV29-1	TRBJ2-6	.	20	CSVVWAGSRDRVHGANVLTF
TRBV19	TRBJ1-1	.	17	CASSDPGQGASNTEAFF
TRBV5-6	TRBJ2-1	.	15	CASSLFRGGIDEQFF
TRBV10-3	TRBJ2-3	.	14	CATGLAGFTDTQYF
TRBV6-5	TRBJ1-5	.	13	CASTPNRGQPQHF
TRBV9	TRBJ1-4	.	12	CASSVGRGKLFF
TRBV5-6	TRBJ1-2	.	12	CASSLQGNGYTF
TRBV6-5	TRBJ1-2	.	13	CASSKTGGYGYTF
TRBV28	TRBJ1-5	.	15	CASSLSSGGSQPQHF
TRBV7-9	TRBJ1-4	.	14	CASSSGSANEKLFF
TRBV6-5	TRBJ1-1	.	13	CAAGGDMNTEAFF
TRBV12-3/TRBV12-4	TRBJ1-2	.	13	CASSLARGYGYTF
TRBV5-1	TRBJ2-2	.	16	CASSGGLADPTGELFF
TRBV27	TRBJ1-6	.	14	CASSPGTANSPLHF
TRBV4-2	TRBJ2-1	.	15	CASSQRDRGYNEQFF
TRBV7-8	TRBJ1-1	.	14	CASSETEMNTEAFF
TRBV6-5	TRBJ2-2	.	15	CAAMLARTNTGELFF
TRBV30	TRBJ1-5	few	17	CAWKSGRQGPFNQPQHF
TRBV5-1	TRBJ1-2	.	14	CASSLESSSDGYTF
TRBV19	TRBJ1-5	.	15	CASRGRGSSNQPQHF
TRBV28	TRBJ2-4	.	15	CASSPAATAKNIQYF
TRBV5-1	TRBJ2-5	.	18	CASSLYPGTSGGEETQYF
TRBV14	TRBJ1-6	.	14	CASSQDLSYSPLHF
TRBV7-9	TRBJ1-1	many	12	CASSLINTEAFF
TRBV4-1	TRBJ2-3	.	13	CASSQDSPDTQYF
TRBV3-1/TRBV3-2	TRBJ1-1	.	11	CASRTGGAAFF
TRBV14	TRBJ2-3	once	18	CASSQPPGDGRNTDTQYF
TRBV9	TRBJ1-4	.	16	CASSVSGRGMNEKLFF
TRBV6-4	TRBJ2-3	.	15	CASSDGTSGADTQYF
TRBV5-6	TRBJ2-1	.	16	CASSRSGTSGNLGQFF